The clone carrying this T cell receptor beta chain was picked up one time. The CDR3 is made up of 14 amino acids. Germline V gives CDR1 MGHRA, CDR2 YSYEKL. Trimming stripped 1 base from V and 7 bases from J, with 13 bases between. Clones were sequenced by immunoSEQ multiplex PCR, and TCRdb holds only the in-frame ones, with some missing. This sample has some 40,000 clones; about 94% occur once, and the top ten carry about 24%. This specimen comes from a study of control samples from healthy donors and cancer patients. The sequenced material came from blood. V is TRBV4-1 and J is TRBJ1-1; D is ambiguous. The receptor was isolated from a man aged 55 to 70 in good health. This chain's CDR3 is CASSQAGFRGEAFF. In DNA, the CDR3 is TGCGCCAGCAGCCAAGCGGGATTCCGCGGTGAAGCTTTCTTT.